Listed below are T cell receptor beta chains from one sample, sequenced in a study of early T cells in non-severe SARS-CoV-2 infection. TCRdb re-called the 5' RACE reads through MiXCR, storing one row per CDR3 protein. The data show 55,000 to 80,000 distinct CDR3 sequences, 12% seen once. Specimen: whole blood. These receptors all come from an adult who was a healthcare worker with PCR-confirmed SARS-CoV-2 infection or an uninfected control (not recorded which). The conserved cysteine and the conserved F or W are not part of the CDR3 here.

V,CDR3
TRBV13,ASSLDPGGHNEQF
TRBV2,ASTRGGETDEQY
TRBV10-3,AISERSGTSGANEQF
TRBV7-6,ASSSGTRLGTEAF
TRBV5-4,ASSEDRNNSPLH
TRBV5-4,ASSSEVGATGELF
TRBV5-1,ASSLAGTHNEQF
TRBV5-4,ASSLDGLDTQY
TRBV7-9,ASSLAIGRGRDTEAF
TRBV7-9,ASSPGRESTEAF
TRBV5-6,ASSPPPAYEKLF
TRBV9,ASSPGGTPSYNEQF
TRBV5-6,ASSLYSGRATNEKLF
TRBV2,ASSGQALSEAF
TRBV12-3/TRBV12-4,ASLGDPGNTIY
TRBV4-2,ASSQDRGLAGGVGDNEQF
TRBV19,ASSVRSGSYEQY
TRBV7-2,ASSLSSGGGDTQY
TRBV6-5,ASSLHPMNTGELF
TRBV6-5,ASSYFPVPLAGSYNEQF
TRBV11-2,ASSTRNLRGLAGRRTDTQY
TRBV27,ASSPLAGRDTGELF
TRBV14,ASSQGLQPQH
TRBV10-1,ASSFDRGMAKNIQY
TRBV7-9,ASSLWAGTNTGELF
TRBV24-1,ATRTGTGDTGELF
TRBV10-1,ASSHQQGQGALGYT
TRBV12-5,ASGLDIYEQY
TRBV7-2,ASSLVASAADTQY
TRBV5-1,ASSLVDSFTGELF
TRBV20-1,SARRTSGSFSGGEQF
TRBV4-1,ASSLSGTGVGEQY
TRBV19,ASRSLVSYEQY
TRBV6-5,ASSYLRDNTEAF
TRBV18,ASSPQTGGGQPQH
TRBV19,ASSRTDNQPQH
TRBV7-7,ASSLGNLDNEQF
TRBV19,ASSMVSTTNEQF